What follows is one T cell receptor beta chain and its context. After removal of 0 bases from V and 7 bases from J, the junction contained 7 bases not matched to a gene. The CDR3 is 17 residues long. CDR1 and CDR2 (germline): KGHSH, LQKENI. The data were taken from a study of regulatory T cells in long-lasting Graves disease. Investigators prepared the TCR beta libraries by applying iRepertoire HTBI primers and Arm-PCR of CDR3 regions. One entry per CDR3 protein results from TCRdb running MiXCR on the multiplex PCR reads. Among fewer than 350,000 distinct CDR3 sequences listed, about a sixth were seen once. Time point specified: newly diagnosed GD, antithyroid drugs for less than 3 months. The TCR library was made from RNA extracted from PBMCs.

The receptor was isolated from a female donor with Graves disease. The V gene is TRBV18, the J gene TRBJ2-1, with TRBD2 matching over 12 bases. Specimen: peripheral blood mononuclear cells (PBMCs), collected at new diagnosis, from a patient treated with antithyroid drugs. The CDR3 DNA sequence: TGTGCCAGCTCACCACCGAGGACTAGCGGGATGTTAAATGAGCAGTTCTTC. It specifies CASSPPRTSGMLNEQFF.